These 2 T cell receptor beta chains originate from one sample sequenced in a study of blood T cells in healthy people across ages. The use of a sample-barcoded 5' primer and a J-beta primer mix characterized a second PCR of 7 to 11 cycles. TCRdb reprocessed the 5' RACE reads with MiXCR, giving one entry per CDR3 protein. Among some 890,000 distinct CDR3 sequences listed, 25% to 35% were seen once. These records were also assigned to another study, of T cells of mothers and their children.

Source material: blood. These receptors were taken from a woman aged 40 to 49 in good health.

This clonotype showed up just a few times. A much larger clone differs by one base, so this may be a read error. J is TRBJ2-7 and V is TRBV10-3; no reliable D call. The germline CDR1 and CDR2 sequences are ENHRY and SYGVKD. The CDR3 loop spans 14 amino acids. As DNA, the CDR3 is TGTGCCATCAGGGAGTCTAGGTACTCCTACGAGCAGTACTTC. Its protein product is CAIRESRYSYEQYF.

The J gene is TRBJ2-7, the V gene TRBV6-2 or TRBV6-3; D is uncertain. This CDR3 comprises 14 residues. V lost 6 bases and J lost 7, with 19 bases in between. Germline V gives CDR1 MNHEY, CDR2 SVGEGT. Here the CDR3 DNA reads TGTGCCAGCAGGCTGACTGTCGCCCGGTCGGAGCAGTACTTC. Translation: CASRLTVARSEQYF.